A selection of T cell receptor beta chains follows, all from one sample in a study of T cell repertoires in cytomegalovirus infection. TCRdb called the reads again in MiXCR, with one record for every CDR3 protein. The sample lists about half a million distinct CDR3 sequences, 30% to 35% occurring once. Antigen specificity for these receptors is unknown. Specimen: cultured PBMCs, collected from culture after CMV antigen stimulation. These receptors originate from a human donor in good health (CMV status not recorded). Some clones in this sample may be carry-over from other donors' samples. Each CDR3 is given with its conserved first and last residue. D genes are given only for firm matches. Rows may omit the clone size; those that give it use once, few, many or a size class.

j_call: TRBJ2-1
clone_size: NA
d_call: TRBD2
v_call: TRBV7-2
cdr3_nt: TGTGCCAGCAGCTACGTAGCGGGAGTTGTATACAATGAGCAGTTCTTC
cdr3_aa: CASSYVAGVVYNEQFF

j_call: TRBJ1-4
clone_size: NA
d_call: TRBD1
v_call: TRBV5-1
cdr3_nt: TGCGCCAGCAGCCCGCGACAGGGGGAGGTTGAAAAACTGTTTTTT
cdr3_aa: CASSPRQGEVEKLFF

j_call: TRBJ2-7
clone_size: NA
d_call: NA
v_call: TRBV10-3
cdr3_nt: TGTGCCATCAGTGATCTATTGGACAAGAGCGAGCAGTACTTC
cdr3_aa: CAISDLLDKSEQYF

j_call: TRBJ2-3
clone_size: NA
d_call: TRBD2
v_call: TRBV27
cdr3_nt: TGTGCCAGCAGTTTAAGACCCAGACTAGCGGGGGTCACAGATACGCAGTATTTT
cdr3_aa: CASSLRPRLAGVTDTQYF

j_call: TRBJ1-2
clone_size: NA
d_call: NA
v_call: TRBV7-2
cdr3_nt: TGTGCCAGCAGCTTTGACAGGACTAACTATGGCTACACCTTC
cdr3_aa: CASSFDRTNYGYTF

j_call: TRBJ1-2
clone_size: NA
d_call: NA
v_call: TRBV11-3
cdr3_nt: TGTGCCAGCAGCTTATACGGCGCGGGGACCCGCGGTGGCTACACCTTC
cdr3_aa: CASSLYGAGTRGGYTF

j_call: TRBJ1-2
clone_size: few
d_call: NA
v_call: TRBV12-3/TRBV12-4
cdr3_nt: TGTGCCAGCAGTTTATTGACAGGAGCCAACTATGGCTACACCTTC
cdr3_aa: CASSLLTGANYGYTF

j_call: TRBJ1-2
clone_size: NA
d_call: TRBD1
v_call: TRBV12-3/TRBV12-4
cdr3_nt: TGTGCCAGCAGTACTCGGACAGGGCTCTATGGCTACACCTTC
cdr3_aa: CASSTRTGLYGYTF

j_call: TRBJ1-5
clone_size: few
d_call: NA
v_call: TRBV6-5
cdr3_nt: TGTGCCAGCAGTTTCCGAGGGGAGGGCAATCAGCCCCAGCATTTT
cdr3_aa: CASSFRGEGNQPQHF

j_call: TRBJ2-1
clone_size: few
d_call: TRBD2
v_call: TRBV24-1
cdr3_nt: TGTGCCACCGGAGGTAGTCGGGAGGGCCGGGTCGATGAGCAGTTCTTC
cdr3_aa: CATGGSREGRVDEQFF

j_call: TRBJ2-5
clone_size: few
d_call: NA
v_call: TRBV19
cdr3_nt: TGTGCCAGTAGGGCGGGGCACCAAGAGACCCAGTACTTC
cdr3_aa: CASRAGHQETQYF

j_call: TRBJ2-3
clone_size: NA
d_call: NA
v_call: TRBV29-1
cdr3_nt: TGCAGCGTGAGAGACGCGGGGACACAGGGAGACGCCTTCGCAGATACGCAGTATTTT
cdr3_aa: CSVRDAGTQGDAFADTQYF

j_call: TRBJ1-2
clone_size: NA
d_call: TRBD1
v_call: TRBV4-1
cdr3_nt: TGCGCCAGCAGCCAACCGTCACAGGGGCGATCCCTTGGCTACACCTTC
cdr3_aa: CASSQPSQGRSLGYTF

j_call: TRBJ1-2
clone_size: NA
d_call: NA
v_call: TRBV6-2/TRBV6-3
cdr3_nt: TGTGCCAGCGGCCAGACCGGGAAAAACTATGGCTACACCTTC
cdr3_aa: CASGQTGKNYGYTF

j_call: TRBJ2-1
clone_size: many
d_call: NA
v_call: TRBV10-3
cdr3_nt: TGTGCCATCAGTGGTGGTAGCGTCAATCGCGGGGATGAGCAGTTCTTC
cdr3_aa: CAISGGSVNRGDEQFF